The clone carrying this T cell receptor beta chain was seen more than once but under ten times. As yet, its antigen is unknown. Libraries were prepared by immunoSEQ multiplex PCR; TCRdb keeps only in-frame clonotypes and omits some of them. Found here are some 79,000 clones, less than 85% of them singletons; the top ten hold approximately 47%. The data are from a study of T cell responses to AZD1222 COVID-19 vaccine. The study, taken as a whole, reports: With dominance at 160-218 and 743-854, vaccine-associated CD4 TCRs spanned spike. All repertoire sampling was performed exclusively after the peak T cell response. White British ancestry dominated among donors, who included more females, and clonal diversity was possibly underestimated. Close to half of spike-specific TCRs reportedly recognize unmutated variant regions.

Trimming shortened V by 4 bases and J by 2 bases, and 16 bases separated the two germline ends. CDR1 and CDR2 from the germline V gene are SGHRS and YFSETQ. CDR3 length: 15 residues. The gene calls are TRBV5-1 and TRBJ2-7; TRBD2 is a possible D gene (6 bases). The material was peripheral blood, obtained 28 days after the second AZD1222 dose. The TCR was taken from an adult who received the AZD1222 COVID-19 vaccine. The CDR3 bases are TGCGCCAGCAGCCTAACCGGGACTGCACCCTACGAGCAGTACTTC. Residues: CASSLTGTAPYEQYF.